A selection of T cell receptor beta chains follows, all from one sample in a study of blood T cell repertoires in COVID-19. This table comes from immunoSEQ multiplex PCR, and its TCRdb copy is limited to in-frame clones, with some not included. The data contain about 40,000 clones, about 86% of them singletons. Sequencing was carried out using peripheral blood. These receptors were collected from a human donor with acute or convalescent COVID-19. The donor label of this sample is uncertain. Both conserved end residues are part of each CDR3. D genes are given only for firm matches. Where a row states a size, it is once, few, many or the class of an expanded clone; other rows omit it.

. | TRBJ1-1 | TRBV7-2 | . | TGTGCCAGCAGCTTATTCACGACAGGGAACACTGAAGCTTTCTTT | CASSLFTTGNTEAFF
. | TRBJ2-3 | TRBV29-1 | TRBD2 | TGCAGCGTCTCTGGACTAGCGGAAGGTAGCACAGATACGCAGTATTTT | CSVSGLAEGSTDTQYF
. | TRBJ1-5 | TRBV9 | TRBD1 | TGTGCCAGCAGCGGGGGACAGGGGGCCGGCAATCAGCCCCAGCATTTT | CASSGGQGAGNQPQHF
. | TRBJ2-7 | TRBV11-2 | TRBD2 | TGTGCCAGCAGCTTATTGTCGGGAGGGGGAGAGAACGAGCAGTACTTC | CASSLLSGGGENEQYF
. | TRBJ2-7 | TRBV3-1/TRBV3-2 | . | TGTGCCAGCAGCCAAGTTGCCGTCATCAGCGAGCAGTACTTC | CASSQVAVISEQYF
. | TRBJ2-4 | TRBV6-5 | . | TGTGCCAGCAGTTACAGTGGGGTCGGAGGGAACATTCAGTACTTC | CASSYSGVGGNIQYF
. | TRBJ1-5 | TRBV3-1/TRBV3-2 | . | TGTGCCAGCAGCCAAGGGCGGAACGGCAATCAGCCCCAGCATTTT | CASSQGRNGNQPQHF
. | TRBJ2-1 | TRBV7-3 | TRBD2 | TGTGCCAGCAGCTTAATTGGACTAGCGGGAGACTCCTCCTACAATGAGCAGTTCTTC | CASSLIGLAGDSSYNEQFF
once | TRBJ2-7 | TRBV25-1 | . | TGTGCCAGCAGTGCCTCAGGTAGCTCCTACGAGCAGTACTTC | CASSASGSSYEQYF
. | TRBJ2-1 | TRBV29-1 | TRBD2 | TGCAGCGCCGACGGACTAGCGGGATATGAGCAGTTCTTC | CSADGLAGYEQFF
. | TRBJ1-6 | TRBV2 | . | TGTGCCAGCAGCGACGGGACATCCGGGTTTAGACCCCTCCACTTT | CASSDGTSGFRPLHF
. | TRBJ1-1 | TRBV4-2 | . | TGTGCCAGCAGCGTACAGGGAGTAGTTGAAGCTTTCTTT | CASSVQGVVEAFF
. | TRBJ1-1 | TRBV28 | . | TGTGCCAGCAGTTTACGCTCGGGTATGAGCACTGAAGCTTTCTTT | CASSLRSGMSTEAFF
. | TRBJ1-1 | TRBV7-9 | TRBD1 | TGTGCCAGCAGCGAGACAGGGGTGGCTTTCTTT | CASSETGVAFF
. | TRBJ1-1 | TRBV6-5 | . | TGTGCCAGCACCCAGGTGAACACTGAAGCTTTCTTT | CASTQVNTEAFF
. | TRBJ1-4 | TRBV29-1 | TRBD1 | TGCAGCGTTCTTTTCGACAGGGGGGGAAAACTGTTTTTT | CSVLFDRGGKLFF
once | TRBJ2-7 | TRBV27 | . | TGTGCCAGCAGTTTAGACCCGGGATTCACCTACGAGCAGTACTTC | CASSLDPGFTYEQYF
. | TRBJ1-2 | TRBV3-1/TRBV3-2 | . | TGTGCCAGCAGCCCCACTCGGTATTCTAACTATGGCTACACCTTC | CASSPTRYSNYGYTF
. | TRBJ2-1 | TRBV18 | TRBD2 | TGTGCCAGCTCAACCCTAGCGGGAGGGGACAATGAGCAGTTCTTC | CASSTLAGGDNEQFF
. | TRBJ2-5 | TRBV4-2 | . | TGTGCCAGCAGCCAAGATAACAGGGAAGGAGAGACCCAGTACTTC | CASSQDNREGETQYF
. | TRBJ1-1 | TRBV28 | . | TGTGCCAGCAGTCTTGGACAGAGTTTCACTGAAGCTTTCTTT | CASSLGQSFTEAFF
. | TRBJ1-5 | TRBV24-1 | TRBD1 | TGTGCCACCAGTGATTCCGGGACAGATAGCAATCAGCCCCAGCATTTT | CATSDSGTDSNQPQHF
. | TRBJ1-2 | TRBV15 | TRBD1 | TGTGCCACCAGGGCAGGGGGCGGTTATGGCTACACCTTC | CATRAGGGYGYTF
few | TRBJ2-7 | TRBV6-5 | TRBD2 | TGTGCCAGCAGTTACATAAGCGGGAGAGGGGGCGAGCAGTACTTC | CASSYISGRGGEQYF
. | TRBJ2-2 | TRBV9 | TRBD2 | TGTGCCAGCAGCGCCTCAGCGGGGAGTGGGGTCGGGGAGCTGTTTTTT | CASSASAGSGVGELFF
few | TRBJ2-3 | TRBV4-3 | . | TGCGCCAGCAGCCAAGCGCGGTGGTACGCAGATACGCAGTATTTT | CASSQARWYADTQYF
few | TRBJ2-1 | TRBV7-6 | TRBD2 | TGTGCCAGCAGCTCAAACGGCCAGACTAGCGGGAGGAGCTATGAGCAGTTCTTC | CASSSNGQTSGRSYEQFF
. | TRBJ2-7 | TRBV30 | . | TGTGCCTGGAGTATCGGGGGTTTGTACGAGCAGTACTTC | CAWSIGGLYEQYF
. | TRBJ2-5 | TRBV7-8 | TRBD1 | TGTGCCAGCAGCTCCCGGACAGGGCAAGAGACCCAGTACTTC | CASSSRTGQETQYF
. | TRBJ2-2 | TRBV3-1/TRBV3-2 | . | TGTGCCAGCAGCCAAGCCTGGCAGGGAGGCACCGGGGAGCTGTTTTTT | CASSQAWQGGTGELFF
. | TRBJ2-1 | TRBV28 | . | TGTGCCAGCACGTCCTCGAGACAGATTAACAATGAGCAGTTCTTC | CASTSSRQINNEQFF
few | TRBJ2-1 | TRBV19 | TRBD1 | TGTGCCAGCGGGACAGGGGGGAATGAGCAGTTCTTC | CASGTGGNEQFF
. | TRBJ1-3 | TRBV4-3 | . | TGCGCCAGCAGCCGGACAGTTGGAAACACCATATATTTT | CASSRTVGNTIYF
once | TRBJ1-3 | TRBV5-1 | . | TGCGCCAGCAGCTTGGTGTCCAGGGACTCTGGAAACACCATATATTTT | CASSLVSRDSGNTIYF
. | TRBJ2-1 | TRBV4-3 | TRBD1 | TGCGCCAGCAGCCACCGGACAGGGGAGAGTACAGGTGAGCAGTTCTTC | CASSHRTGESTGEQFF
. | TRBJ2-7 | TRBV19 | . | TGTGCCAGTAGTATGGGGCAGGGGCGCGAGCAGTACTTC | CASSMGQGREQYF
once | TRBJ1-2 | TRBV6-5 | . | TGTGCCAGCAGCGCCCCCGGCAGGGCGACATATGGCTACACCTTC | CASSAPGRATYGYTF
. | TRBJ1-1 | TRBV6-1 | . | TGTGCCAGCAGTGAAACTGGAGCAAGGATCACTGAAGCTTTCTTT | CASSETGARITEAFF
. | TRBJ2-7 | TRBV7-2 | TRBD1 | TGTGCCAGCAGCTTAGCGGGGGGACAGGGTACCTACGAGCAGTACTTC | CASSLAGGQGTYEQYF
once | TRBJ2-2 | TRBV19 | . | TGTGCCAGTAGTCCTCATGTTAGCGGGGAGCTGTTTTTT | CASSPHVSGELFF
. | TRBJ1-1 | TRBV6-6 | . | TGTGCCAGCAGTTCTCAGGAGGGATTGTCGACTGAAGCTTTCTTT | CASSSQEGLSTEAFF
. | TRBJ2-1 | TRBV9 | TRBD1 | TGTGCCAGCAGCTCAACCCGGGACAGTCATAGCTACAACCCGGGCAATGAGCAGTTCTTC | CASSSTRDSHSYNPGNEQFF
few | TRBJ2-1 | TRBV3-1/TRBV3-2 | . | TGTGCCAGCAGCCAGGGGGGAAAAACCCCCTACAATGAGCAGTTCTTC | CASSQGGKTPYNEQFF
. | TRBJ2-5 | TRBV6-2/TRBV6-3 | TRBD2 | TGTGCCAGCAGTTACCGTGGGACTAGCGGGGGACTGTACCAAGAGACCCAGTACTTC | CASSYRGTSGGLYQETQYF
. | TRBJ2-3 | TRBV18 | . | TGTGCCAGCTCACCACCGCAACAGGGAAGAGATACGCAGTATTTT | CASSPPQQGRDTQYF
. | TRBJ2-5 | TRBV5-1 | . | TGCGCCAGCAGCTTGGACCCAACAGCTCAAGAGACCCAGTACTTC | CASSLDPTAQETQYF
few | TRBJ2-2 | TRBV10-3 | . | TGTGCCATCAGGGGGCATACCGGGGAGCTGTTTTTT | CAIRGHTGELFF
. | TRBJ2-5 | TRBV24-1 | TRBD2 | TGTGCCACCAGTGAAATGACTAGCGGGAGTCCCGGAGAGACCCAGTACTTC | CATSEMTSGSPGETQYF
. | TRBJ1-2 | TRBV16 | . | TGTGCCAGCAGCCAACTCCCCAGGGAAGACTATGGCTACACCTTC | CASSQLPREDYGYTF
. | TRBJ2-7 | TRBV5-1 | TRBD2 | TGCGCCAGCAGCTTGGTGGCGCTAGCGGGAGGCTACGAGCAGTACTTC | CASSLVALAGGYEQYF
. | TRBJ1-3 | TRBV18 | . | TGTGCCAGCTCACTCGTCCCAACGGGGGGGGCTAGGATATCGTCTGGAAACACCATATATTTT | CASSLVPTGGARISSGNTIYF
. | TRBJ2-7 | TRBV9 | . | TGTGCCAGCAGCGTAGGGCCTTCCCTCAAGCAGTACTTC | CASSVGPSLKQYF
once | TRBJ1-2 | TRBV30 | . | TGTGCCTGGATAGACAGGACTAACTATGGCTACACCTTC | CAWIDRTNYGYTF
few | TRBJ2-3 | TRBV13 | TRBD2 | TGTGCCAGCAGCCCCTTTCAGCGGGAGGCAGATACGCAGTATTTT | CASSPFQREADTQYF
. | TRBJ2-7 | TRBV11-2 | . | TGTGCCAGCAGCTCCCCTTCCAGGGGCCGGGACTACGAGCAGTACTTC | CASSSPSRGRDYEQYF
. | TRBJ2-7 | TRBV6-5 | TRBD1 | TGTGCCAGCAGTCTGCGGACAGGGGGCTCCTACGAGCAGTACTTC | CASSLRTGGSYEQYF
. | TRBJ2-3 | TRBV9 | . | TGTGCCAGCAGCGTAACAGGTGTGGATACGCAGTATTTT | CASSVTGVDTQYF
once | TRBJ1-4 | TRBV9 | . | TGTGCCAGCAGCGTAAGCGGTAGGCTTAATGAAAAACTGTTTTTT | CASSVSGRLNEKLFF
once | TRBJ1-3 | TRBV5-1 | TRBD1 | TGCGCCAGCAGCTTGACAGGGGACTCTGGAAACACCATATATTTT | CASSLTGDSGNTIYF
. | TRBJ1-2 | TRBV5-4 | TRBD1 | TGTGCCAGCAGCTTACCGGGGACAGGGAGTAGGGGAGGCTATGGCTACACCTTC | CASSLPGTGSRGGYGYTF